This T cell receptor (beta chain) was recorded in a study of vaccination effects on CD4 cells after COVID-19. Across the whole study: Following the second dose by a median of 72 days, the post-vaccine samples were obtained. The researchers cultured some 2 million PBMC per well with 8 to 10 IU/ml IL-2 and 8.5 to 10 ug/ml peptides. Study-wide results and caveats: A shortage of convalescent patients and an absence of early post-infection timepoints characterized the study.

Sequencing used immunoSEQ multiplex PCR; TCRdb keeps in-frame clones, though not all of them. The table has more than 60,000 clones, about 74% seen once; the top ten hold around 2.4%. This clone was recorded a few times. No antigen is known for it. Germline lookup yields CDR1 LGHDT and CDR2 YNNKEL (reference sequence). Deletions cut 1 base from V and 14 bases from J, with 18 bases between. CDR3 size: 15 residues. The authors isolated CD4+ T cells after 9 to 10 days of culture. Either the mRNA-1273 or the BNT162b2 vaccine was given to participants as two doses. Half-medium changes using IL-2 medium occurred on days 3 and 7.

The J gene is TRBJ1-6, the V gene TRBV3-1 (or the pseudogene TRBV3-2), with unresolved D. The clonotype originates from a human donor who received a COVID-19 vaccine. Sample: CD4+ T cells from PBMCs cultured without peptide, taken after COVID-19 vaccination. The CDR3 loop is CASSQGATHMVTLHF. The CDR3 bases are TGTGCCAGCAGCCAAGGCGCGACCCACATGGTAACCCTCCACTTT.